This T cell receptor (beta chain) was captured by sequencing in a study of T cell repertoires in cytomegalovirus infection. Study-wide results and limits: Frequencies of public TCR beta families were cumulated, and this identified carriers of CMV plus the relevant HLA.

The CDR3 sequence is 15 residues long. Germline assignment: CDR1 MDHEN and CDR2 SYDVKM. Trimming removed 5 bases at V and 3 bases at J, with 16 bases between. TCRdb processed the reads anew with MiXCR; each CDR3 protein has one entry. The sample lists 230,000 or so distinct CDR3 sequences; less than 50% were seen once. Note on this clonotype: The antigen remains unidentified.

The chain uses TRBV28 and TRBJ1-2; perhaps TRBD1 as D (6 bases). This receptor was obtained from a human donor in good health (CMV status not recorded). Some clones in this sample may be carry-over from other donors' samples. This material consisted of CD8+ T cells from cultured PBMCs, taken from culture after CMV antigen stimulation. In DNA form, the CDR3 reads TGTGCCAGCAGTCCCCAGGGGCCGGAGGACTATGGCTACACCTTC. Encoded protein: CASSPQGPEDYGYTF.